This T cell receptor (beta chain) was captured in a study of Graves' ophthalmopathy and Graves' hyperthyroidism (dated by TCRdb to 2016 to 2019). Some background on the complete study: Peripheral blood was collected at initial diagnosis, before any treatment. To explore V-J signatures that separate ophthalmopathy from hyperthyroidism, a discovery set of about a hundred patients was enrolled, consisting of more than 40 with ophthalmopathy and approximately 60 with stable hyperthyroidism. In more than five hyperthyroidism patients, T-cell repertoires of thyroid tissue and blood were compared. An independent validation cohort comprised 18 hyperthyroidism patients and 15 to 17 patients who later progressed from hyperthyroidism to ophthalmopathy. For training and testing, the roughly 93 patients in the discovery cohort were randomly divided in a 7:3 ratio. Once sampling was done, hyperthyroidism patients were given methimazole at a starting dose of 30 mg daily, while ophthalmopathy patients were given high-dose intravenous methylprednisolone. The study used TCR beta repertoire signatures to distinguish Graves' ophthalmopathy from Graves' hyperthyroidism and to predict progression to ophthalmopathy. In total, 120 to 150 blood samples were TCR-sequenced: around 42 ophthalmopathy, about 75 hyperthyroidism and approximately 17 hyperthyroidism-to-ophthalmopathy patients.

For repertoire sequencing, TCR beta CDR3 regions were amplified from RNA transcripts. A first-round RT-PCR used HTBI primers with the Qiagen OneStep RT-PCR kit, followed by a second-round multiplex PCR, size selection and purification. Libraries were sequenced on an Illumina HiSeq2000 using paired-end 100 bp reads. The authors' pipeline ran thus. SOAPnuke was used to process the reads, removing any read that contained adapters or uncalled bases, had a mean Phred below 15, or lacked an exact match to the constant primer or identifier. COPE v1.2.5 was used to merge the high-quality paired reads. Clonotypes were defined as unique nucleotide sequences and were aligned to IMGT TRB V, D and J references using MiTCR v1.1. Only V-J combinations with frequency above 0.0001 were analysed, covering around 99% of repertoires. For each V-J combination, a TCR clonal expansion and chaos score was defined as F50 clonal expansion divided by the chaos observed in the TCRdist matrix. Welch's t-statistics and random forest were used to reduce features to over ten V-J combinations, which were fed into a naive Bayes classifier. Thyroid-blood repertoire similarity was quantified with the Morisita-Horn index. TCRdb reanalyzed the raw reads on its own, using fastp at Q25 for trimming and MiXCR for clone calling, and kept in-frame beta chains. When rows share a CDR3 protein, they turn into one entry using the most common DNA and genes. The V and J calls and clone size are TCRdb's, not the authors'. A total of about 380,000 distinct CDR3 sequences appear in this sample, just over 15% of them only once. The ten biggest clones cover approximately 7% of the sample.

The research as a whole found: The 13-signature model separated ophthalmopathy from stable hyperthyroidism with approximately 88% sensitivity and just under 84% specificity in cross-validation, and 80%/75% in the test set. Most expanded thyroid clonotypes with a frequency above 0.001 also appeared in blood, which suggests that blood repertoires may reflect the immune response in the thyroid. No statistical method was used to predetermine the sample size, and group allocation was not hidden from the investigators. In validation, the model predicted ophthalmopathy progression with roughly 68% sensitivity and about 73% specificity; some twelve predicted patients were CT-confirmed with GO in a median of approximately 6.5 months.

Notes on this clonotype: Its antigen is unknown. No much larger clone exists at a distance of one base, and base qualities are not known.

From the germline V gene, CDR1 is SGHVS and CDR2 is FQNEAQ. The CDR3 holds 13 amino acids from the cysteine to the phenylalanine. This entry keeps only the CDR3 DNA: 39 bases, framed from base 1. V sheds 1 base and J sheds 7 bases, leaving 11 bases between their ends. Stable hyperthyroidism was defined as no progression to ophthalmopathy within 18 months of follow-up. The hyperthyroidism patients were 18 to 65 years old and newly diagnosed, with a disease duration of less than 2 months. Patients with other autoimmune diseases, uncontrolled infections, pregnancy or lactation were excluded from the study. Clinical symptoms, serum thyroxine, TRAb, thyroid ultrasound and orbital computed tomography were used for diagnosis. PBMCs were isolated from approximately 10 ml of fresh peripheral blood by Ficoll-Paque density gradient centrifugation. Trizol reagent was used to extract the total RNA, and its quality was then checked on an Agilent 2100 Bioanalyzer.

Sequenced sample: peripheral blood. The chain uses TRBV7-8 and TRBJ2-7; the D gene cannot be resolved reliably. The TCR was taken from a woman in her late teens or twenties with stable Graves' hyperthyroidism. Donor details come from another sample of the same person, matched by shared clones. The CDR3 region reads CASSLGVAGEQYF. At the DNA level, the sequence is TGTGCCAGCAGCTTAGGGGTAGCCGGGGAGCAGTACTTC.